This TCR beta chain stems from a study of blood T cell repertoires in COVID-19. Study-level background: Italy, Spain and the United States were the sources of the convalescent and acute COVID-19 samples.

Recruits, aged roughly 18 to 95 years, lived in 20 to 30 US areas. Allocation to cohorts depended on clinical history reported by the participants. Symptom resolution, clearance, or two negative PCRs marked the recovered donors of Cohort 3. Data came from immunoSEQ multiplex PCR; TCRdb stores just in-frame clones and leaves some out. The sample lists some 270,000 clones, 75% to 90% occurring once. This CDR3 is built from 15 residues. The germline V and J ends were trimmed by 0 bases and 0 bases, with 6 bases remaining between them. The V gene's germline CDR1 is SGHNT and CDR2 YENEEA. The source material was PBMCs or T cells enriched from blood (not recorded which). The chain has TRBV11-3 and TRBJ2-1; no clear D. This clonotype was sampled from a woman in her thirties or forties who had recovered from COVID-19. This chain's CDR3 is CASSLDQNSYNEQFF. CDR3 sequence (DNA): TGTGCCAGCAGCTTAGACCAAAACTCCTACAATGAGCAGTTCTTC. Full variable domain (outside the CDR3, taken from reference TRBV11-3 and TRBJ2-1): EAGVVQSPRYKIIEKKQPVAFWCNPISGHNTLYWYLQNLGQGPELLIRYENEEAVDDSQLPKDRFSAERLKGVDSTLKIQPAELGDSAVYLCASSLDQNSYNEQFFGPGTRLTVL.